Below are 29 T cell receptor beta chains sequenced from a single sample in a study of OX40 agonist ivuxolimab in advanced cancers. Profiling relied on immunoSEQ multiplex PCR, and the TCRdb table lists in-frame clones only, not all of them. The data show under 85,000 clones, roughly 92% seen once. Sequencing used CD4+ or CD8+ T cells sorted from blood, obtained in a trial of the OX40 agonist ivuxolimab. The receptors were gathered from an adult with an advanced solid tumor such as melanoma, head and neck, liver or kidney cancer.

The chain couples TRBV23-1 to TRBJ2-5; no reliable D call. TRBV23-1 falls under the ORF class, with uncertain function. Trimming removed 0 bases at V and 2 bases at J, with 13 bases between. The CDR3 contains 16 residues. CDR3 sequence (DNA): TGCGCCAGCAGTCAATCGGTAAAAAGGAATCAAGAGACCCAGTACTTC. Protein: CASSQSVKRNQETQYF.

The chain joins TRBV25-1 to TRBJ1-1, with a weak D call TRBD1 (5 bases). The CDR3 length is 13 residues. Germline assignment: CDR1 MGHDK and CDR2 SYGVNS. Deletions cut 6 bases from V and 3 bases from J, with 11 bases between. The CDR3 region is CASRLGADTEAFF. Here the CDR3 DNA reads TGTGCCAGCAGGCTAGGGGCGGACACTGAAGCTTTCTTT.

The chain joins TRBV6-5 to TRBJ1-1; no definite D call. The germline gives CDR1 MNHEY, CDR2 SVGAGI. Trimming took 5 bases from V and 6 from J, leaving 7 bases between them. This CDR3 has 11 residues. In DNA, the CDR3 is TGTGCCAGCAGTGAAGGGCCTGAAGCTTTCTTT. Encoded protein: CASSEGPEAFF.

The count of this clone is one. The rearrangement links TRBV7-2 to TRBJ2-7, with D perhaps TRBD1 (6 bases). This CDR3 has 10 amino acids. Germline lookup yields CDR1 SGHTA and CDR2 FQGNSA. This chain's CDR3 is CPTGSYEQYF. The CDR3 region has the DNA TGTCCGACAGGTTCCTACGAGCAGTACTTC.

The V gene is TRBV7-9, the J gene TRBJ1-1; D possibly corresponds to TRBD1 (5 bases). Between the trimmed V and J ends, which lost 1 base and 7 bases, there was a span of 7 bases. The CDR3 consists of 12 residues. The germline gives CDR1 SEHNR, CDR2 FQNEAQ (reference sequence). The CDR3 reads CASSLGDGEAFF. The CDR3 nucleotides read TGTGCCAGCAGCTTAGGGGACGGTGAAGCTTTCTTT.

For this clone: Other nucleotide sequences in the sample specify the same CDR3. CDR3 in amino acids: CASSDYEQYF. The DNA for the CDR3 is TGTGCCAGCAGTGACTACGAGCAGTACTTC. The chain recombines TRBV6-1 with TRBJ2-7, with D unclear. The CDR3 contains 10 residues. V was pared by 3 bases and J by 3 bases, with 0 bases between. CDR1 and CDR2 (germline): MNHNS, SASEGT.

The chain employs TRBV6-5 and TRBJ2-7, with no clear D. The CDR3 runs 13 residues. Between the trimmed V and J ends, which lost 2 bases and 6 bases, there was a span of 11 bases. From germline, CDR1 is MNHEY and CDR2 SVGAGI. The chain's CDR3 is CASSYGIGSEQYF. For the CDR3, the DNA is TGTGCCAGCAGTTACGGGATTGGCTCCGAGCAGTACTTC.

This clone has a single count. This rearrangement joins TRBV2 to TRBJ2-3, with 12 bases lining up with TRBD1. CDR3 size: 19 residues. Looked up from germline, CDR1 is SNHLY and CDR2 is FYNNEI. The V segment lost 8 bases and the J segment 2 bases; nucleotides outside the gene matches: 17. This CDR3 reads CASLGPGTGGSSDTDTQYF. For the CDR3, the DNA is TGTGCCAGCTTAGGGCCTGGGACAGGGGGCTCCTCCGACACAGATACGCAGTATTTT.

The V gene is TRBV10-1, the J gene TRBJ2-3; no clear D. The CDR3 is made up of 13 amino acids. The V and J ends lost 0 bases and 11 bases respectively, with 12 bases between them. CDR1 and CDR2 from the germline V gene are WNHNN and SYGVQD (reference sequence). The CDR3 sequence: CASSESSGLGQYF. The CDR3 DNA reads TGCGCCAGCAGTGAGTCGTCAGGATTGGGGCAGTATTTT.

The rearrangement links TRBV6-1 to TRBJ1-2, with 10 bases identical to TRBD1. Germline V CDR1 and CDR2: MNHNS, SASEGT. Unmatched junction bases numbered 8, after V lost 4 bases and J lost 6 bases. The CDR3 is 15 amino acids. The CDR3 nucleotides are TGTGCCAGCAGTGCTGAGGGACAGGGGATTAATGGCTACACCTTC. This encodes CASSAEGQGINGYTF.

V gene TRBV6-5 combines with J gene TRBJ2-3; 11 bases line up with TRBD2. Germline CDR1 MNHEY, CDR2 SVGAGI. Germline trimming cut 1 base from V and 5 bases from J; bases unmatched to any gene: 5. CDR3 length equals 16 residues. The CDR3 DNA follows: TGTGCCAGCAGTTACTATTTAGCGGGGGGGCGAGATACGCAGTATTTT. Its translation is CASSYYLAGGRDTQYF.

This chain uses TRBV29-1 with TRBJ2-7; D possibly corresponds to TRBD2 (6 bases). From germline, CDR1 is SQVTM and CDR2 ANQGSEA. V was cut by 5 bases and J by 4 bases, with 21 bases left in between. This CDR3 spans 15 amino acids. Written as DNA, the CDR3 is TGCAGCGTTTTTTGGGGGACTCAGCGGCCATACGAGCAGTACTTC. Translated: CSVFWGTQRPYEQYF.

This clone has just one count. The CDR3 reads CATSRAATYEQYF. For the CDR3, the DNA is TGTGCCACATCTCGGGCAGCTACCTACGAGCAGTACTTC. This chain joins TRBV6-1 and TRBJ2-7; D is uncertain. V dropped 10 bases and J dropped 2 bases, with 15 bases sitting between them. The CDR3 has 13 amino acids. Looked up from germline, CDR1 is MNHNS and CDR2 is SASEGT.

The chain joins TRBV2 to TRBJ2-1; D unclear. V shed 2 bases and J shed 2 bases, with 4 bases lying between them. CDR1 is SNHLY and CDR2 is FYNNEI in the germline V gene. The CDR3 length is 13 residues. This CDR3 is CASSEFTYNEQFF. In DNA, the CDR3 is TGTGCCAGCAGTGAATTTACCTACAATGAGCAGTTCTTC.

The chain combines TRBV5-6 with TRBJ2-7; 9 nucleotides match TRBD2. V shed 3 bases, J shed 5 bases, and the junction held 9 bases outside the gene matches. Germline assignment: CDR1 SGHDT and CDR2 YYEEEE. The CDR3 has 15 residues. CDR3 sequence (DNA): TGTGCCAGCAGCTCGGGACTAGCCCTTTTCGACGAGCAGTACTTC. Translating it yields CASSSGLALFDEQYF.

This chain's CDR3 is CASSLGRDQPQHF. The DNA for the CDR3 is TGTGCCAGCAGTCTAGGGAGGGATCAGCCCCAGCATTTT. The J gene is TRBJ1-5, the V gene TRBV27, with unresolved D. This CDR3 is 13 amino acids long. Germline V lookup: CDR1 MNHEY, CDR2 SMNVEV (reference sequence). V was trimmed by 5 bases and J by 5 bases, leaving 10 bases between them.

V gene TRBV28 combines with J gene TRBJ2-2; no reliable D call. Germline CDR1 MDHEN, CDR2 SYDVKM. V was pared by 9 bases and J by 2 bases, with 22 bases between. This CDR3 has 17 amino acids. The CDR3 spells CASSRASPSTNTGELFF. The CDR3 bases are TGTGCCAGTAGCCGGGCCTCCCCTTCCACCAACACCGGGGAGCTGTTTTTT.

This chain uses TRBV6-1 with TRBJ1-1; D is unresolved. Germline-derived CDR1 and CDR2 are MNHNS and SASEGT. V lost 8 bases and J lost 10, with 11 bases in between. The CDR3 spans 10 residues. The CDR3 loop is CASLDGAAFF. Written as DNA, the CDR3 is TGTGCCAGCCTGGACGGTGCAGCTTTCTTT.

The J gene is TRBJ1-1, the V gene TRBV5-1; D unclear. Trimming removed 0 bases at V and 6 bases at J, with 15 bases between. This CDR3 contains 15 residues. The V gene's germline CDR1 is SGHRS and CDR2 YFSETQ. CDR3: CASSLVDNLTPEAFF. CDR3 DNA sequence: TGCGCCAGCAGCTTGGTGGATAATCTCACCCCTGAAGCTTTCTTT.

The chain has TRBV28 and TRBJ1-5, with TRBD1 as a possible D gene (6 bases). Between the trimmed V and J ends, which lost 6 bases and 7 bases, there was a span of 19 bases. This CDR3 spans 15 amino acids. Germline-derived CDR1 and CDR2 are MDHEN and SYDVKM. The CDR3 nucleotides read TGTGCCAGCAGACCAACAGAAGGGGGTGGACAGCCCCAGCATTTT. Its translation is CASRPTEGGGQPQHF. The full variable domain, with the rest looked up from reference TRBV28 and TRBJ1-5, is DVKVTQSSRYLVKRTGEKVFLECVQDMDHENMFWYRQDPGLGLRLIYFSYDVKMKEKGDIPEGYSVSREKKERFSLILESASTNQTSMYLCASRPTEGGGQPQHFGDGTRLSIL.

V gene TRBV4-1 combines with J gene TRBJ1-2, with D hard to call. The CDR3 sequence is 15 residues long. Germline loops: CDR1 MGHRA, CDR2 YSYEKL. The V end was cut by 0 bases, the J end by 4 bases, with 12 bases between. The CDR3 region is CASSQEDEGLYGYTF. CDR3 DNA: TGCGCCAGCAGCCAAGAAGATGAGGGCCTCTATGGCTACACCTTC.

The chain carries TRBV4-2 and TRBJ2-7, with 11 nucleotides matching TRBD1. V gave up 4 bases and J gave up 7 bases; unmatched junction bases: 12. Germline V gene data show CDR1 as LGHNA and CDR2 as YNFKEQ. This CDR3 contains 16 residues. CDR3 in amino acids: CASSLGPGQGAFEQYF. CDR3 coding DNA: TGTGCCAGCAGCCTCGGCCCAGGACAGGGGGCGTTTGAGCAGTACTTC.

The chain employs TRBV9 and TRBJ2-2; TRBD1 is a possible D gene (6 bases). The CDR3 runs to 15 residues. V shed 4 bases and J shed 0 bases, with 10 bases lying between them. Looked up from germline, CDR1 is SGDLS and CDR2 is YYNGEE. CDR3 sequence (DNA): TGTGCCAGCAGCCCGACAGGATCGAACACCGGGGAGCTGTTTTTT. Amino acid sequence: CASSPTGSNTGELFF.

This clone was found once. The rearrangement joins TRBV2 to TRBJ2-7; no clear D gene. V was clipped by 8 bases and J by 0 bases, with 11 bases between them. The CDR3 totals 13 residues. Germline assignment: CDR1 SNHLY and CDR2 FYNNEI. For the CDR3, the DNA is TGTGCCAGCCGAAGTGCTATCTCCTACGAGCAGTACTTC. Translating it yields CASRSAISYEQYF. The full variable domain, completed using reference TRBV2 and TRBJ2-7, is EPEVTQTPSHQVTQMGQEVILRCVPISNHLYFYWYRQILGQKVEFLVSFYNNEISEKSEIFDDQFSVERPDGSNFTLKIRSTKLEDSAMYFCASRSAISYEQYFGPGTRLTVT.

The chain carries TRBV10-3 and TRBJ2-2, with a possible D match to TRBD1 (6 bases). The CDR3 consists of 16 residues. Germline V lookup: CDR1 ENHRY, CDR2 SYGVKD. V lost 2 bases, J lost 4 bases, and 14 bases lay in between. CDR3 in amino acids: CAISEGTGLGTGELFF. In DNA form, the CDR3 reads TGTGCCATCAGTGAGGGTACAGGGTTAGGCACCGGGGAGCTGTTTTTT.

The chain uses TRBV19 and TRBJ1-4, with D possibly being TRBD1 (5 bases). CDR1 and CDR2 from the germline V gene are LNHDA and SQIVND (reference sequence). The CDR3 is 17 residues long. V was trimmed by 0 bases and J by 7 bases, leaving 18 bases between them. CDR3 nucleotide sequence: TGTGCCAGTAGTATAGATACCCCAGGGTATGGGGGTGAAAAACTGTTTTTT. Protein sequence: CASSIDTPGYGGEKLFF.

Written as DNA, the CDR3 is TGTGCCAGCAGCTCCCCCGACAGGAACTATGGCTACACCTTC. This codes for CASSSPDRNYGYTF. The rearrangement uses TRBV7-9 and TRBJ1-2; a possible D gene is TRBD1 (6 bases). V was pared by 4 bases and J by 2 bases, with 11 bases between. There are 14 residues in the CDR3. Germline V gives CDR1 SEHNR, CDR2 FQNEAQ (reference sequence).

DNA for the CDR3: TGTGCCAGCAGCCGCGGGAGGCTAGGGACCGGGGAGCTGTTTTTT. It yields the protein CASSRGRLGTGELFF. The chain recombines TRBV13 with TRBJ2-2; 8 bases are shared with TRBD2. CDR3 length: 15 amino acids. From germline, CDR1 is PRHDT and CDR2 FYEKMQ (reference sequence). The V and J ends lost 5 bases and 5 bases, in that order; junction bases with no gene match: 7.

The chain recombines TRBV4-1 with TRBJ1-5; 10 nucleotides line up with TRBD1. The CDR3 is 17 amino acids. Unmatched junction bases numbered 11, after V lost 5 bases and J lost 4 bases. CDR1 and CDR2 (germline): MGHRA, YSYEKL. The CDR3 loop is CASSSRPGQGRNQPQHF. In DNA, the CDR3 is TGCGCCAGCAGCTCAAGGCCGGGACAGGGGCGTAATCAGCCCCAGCATTTT.